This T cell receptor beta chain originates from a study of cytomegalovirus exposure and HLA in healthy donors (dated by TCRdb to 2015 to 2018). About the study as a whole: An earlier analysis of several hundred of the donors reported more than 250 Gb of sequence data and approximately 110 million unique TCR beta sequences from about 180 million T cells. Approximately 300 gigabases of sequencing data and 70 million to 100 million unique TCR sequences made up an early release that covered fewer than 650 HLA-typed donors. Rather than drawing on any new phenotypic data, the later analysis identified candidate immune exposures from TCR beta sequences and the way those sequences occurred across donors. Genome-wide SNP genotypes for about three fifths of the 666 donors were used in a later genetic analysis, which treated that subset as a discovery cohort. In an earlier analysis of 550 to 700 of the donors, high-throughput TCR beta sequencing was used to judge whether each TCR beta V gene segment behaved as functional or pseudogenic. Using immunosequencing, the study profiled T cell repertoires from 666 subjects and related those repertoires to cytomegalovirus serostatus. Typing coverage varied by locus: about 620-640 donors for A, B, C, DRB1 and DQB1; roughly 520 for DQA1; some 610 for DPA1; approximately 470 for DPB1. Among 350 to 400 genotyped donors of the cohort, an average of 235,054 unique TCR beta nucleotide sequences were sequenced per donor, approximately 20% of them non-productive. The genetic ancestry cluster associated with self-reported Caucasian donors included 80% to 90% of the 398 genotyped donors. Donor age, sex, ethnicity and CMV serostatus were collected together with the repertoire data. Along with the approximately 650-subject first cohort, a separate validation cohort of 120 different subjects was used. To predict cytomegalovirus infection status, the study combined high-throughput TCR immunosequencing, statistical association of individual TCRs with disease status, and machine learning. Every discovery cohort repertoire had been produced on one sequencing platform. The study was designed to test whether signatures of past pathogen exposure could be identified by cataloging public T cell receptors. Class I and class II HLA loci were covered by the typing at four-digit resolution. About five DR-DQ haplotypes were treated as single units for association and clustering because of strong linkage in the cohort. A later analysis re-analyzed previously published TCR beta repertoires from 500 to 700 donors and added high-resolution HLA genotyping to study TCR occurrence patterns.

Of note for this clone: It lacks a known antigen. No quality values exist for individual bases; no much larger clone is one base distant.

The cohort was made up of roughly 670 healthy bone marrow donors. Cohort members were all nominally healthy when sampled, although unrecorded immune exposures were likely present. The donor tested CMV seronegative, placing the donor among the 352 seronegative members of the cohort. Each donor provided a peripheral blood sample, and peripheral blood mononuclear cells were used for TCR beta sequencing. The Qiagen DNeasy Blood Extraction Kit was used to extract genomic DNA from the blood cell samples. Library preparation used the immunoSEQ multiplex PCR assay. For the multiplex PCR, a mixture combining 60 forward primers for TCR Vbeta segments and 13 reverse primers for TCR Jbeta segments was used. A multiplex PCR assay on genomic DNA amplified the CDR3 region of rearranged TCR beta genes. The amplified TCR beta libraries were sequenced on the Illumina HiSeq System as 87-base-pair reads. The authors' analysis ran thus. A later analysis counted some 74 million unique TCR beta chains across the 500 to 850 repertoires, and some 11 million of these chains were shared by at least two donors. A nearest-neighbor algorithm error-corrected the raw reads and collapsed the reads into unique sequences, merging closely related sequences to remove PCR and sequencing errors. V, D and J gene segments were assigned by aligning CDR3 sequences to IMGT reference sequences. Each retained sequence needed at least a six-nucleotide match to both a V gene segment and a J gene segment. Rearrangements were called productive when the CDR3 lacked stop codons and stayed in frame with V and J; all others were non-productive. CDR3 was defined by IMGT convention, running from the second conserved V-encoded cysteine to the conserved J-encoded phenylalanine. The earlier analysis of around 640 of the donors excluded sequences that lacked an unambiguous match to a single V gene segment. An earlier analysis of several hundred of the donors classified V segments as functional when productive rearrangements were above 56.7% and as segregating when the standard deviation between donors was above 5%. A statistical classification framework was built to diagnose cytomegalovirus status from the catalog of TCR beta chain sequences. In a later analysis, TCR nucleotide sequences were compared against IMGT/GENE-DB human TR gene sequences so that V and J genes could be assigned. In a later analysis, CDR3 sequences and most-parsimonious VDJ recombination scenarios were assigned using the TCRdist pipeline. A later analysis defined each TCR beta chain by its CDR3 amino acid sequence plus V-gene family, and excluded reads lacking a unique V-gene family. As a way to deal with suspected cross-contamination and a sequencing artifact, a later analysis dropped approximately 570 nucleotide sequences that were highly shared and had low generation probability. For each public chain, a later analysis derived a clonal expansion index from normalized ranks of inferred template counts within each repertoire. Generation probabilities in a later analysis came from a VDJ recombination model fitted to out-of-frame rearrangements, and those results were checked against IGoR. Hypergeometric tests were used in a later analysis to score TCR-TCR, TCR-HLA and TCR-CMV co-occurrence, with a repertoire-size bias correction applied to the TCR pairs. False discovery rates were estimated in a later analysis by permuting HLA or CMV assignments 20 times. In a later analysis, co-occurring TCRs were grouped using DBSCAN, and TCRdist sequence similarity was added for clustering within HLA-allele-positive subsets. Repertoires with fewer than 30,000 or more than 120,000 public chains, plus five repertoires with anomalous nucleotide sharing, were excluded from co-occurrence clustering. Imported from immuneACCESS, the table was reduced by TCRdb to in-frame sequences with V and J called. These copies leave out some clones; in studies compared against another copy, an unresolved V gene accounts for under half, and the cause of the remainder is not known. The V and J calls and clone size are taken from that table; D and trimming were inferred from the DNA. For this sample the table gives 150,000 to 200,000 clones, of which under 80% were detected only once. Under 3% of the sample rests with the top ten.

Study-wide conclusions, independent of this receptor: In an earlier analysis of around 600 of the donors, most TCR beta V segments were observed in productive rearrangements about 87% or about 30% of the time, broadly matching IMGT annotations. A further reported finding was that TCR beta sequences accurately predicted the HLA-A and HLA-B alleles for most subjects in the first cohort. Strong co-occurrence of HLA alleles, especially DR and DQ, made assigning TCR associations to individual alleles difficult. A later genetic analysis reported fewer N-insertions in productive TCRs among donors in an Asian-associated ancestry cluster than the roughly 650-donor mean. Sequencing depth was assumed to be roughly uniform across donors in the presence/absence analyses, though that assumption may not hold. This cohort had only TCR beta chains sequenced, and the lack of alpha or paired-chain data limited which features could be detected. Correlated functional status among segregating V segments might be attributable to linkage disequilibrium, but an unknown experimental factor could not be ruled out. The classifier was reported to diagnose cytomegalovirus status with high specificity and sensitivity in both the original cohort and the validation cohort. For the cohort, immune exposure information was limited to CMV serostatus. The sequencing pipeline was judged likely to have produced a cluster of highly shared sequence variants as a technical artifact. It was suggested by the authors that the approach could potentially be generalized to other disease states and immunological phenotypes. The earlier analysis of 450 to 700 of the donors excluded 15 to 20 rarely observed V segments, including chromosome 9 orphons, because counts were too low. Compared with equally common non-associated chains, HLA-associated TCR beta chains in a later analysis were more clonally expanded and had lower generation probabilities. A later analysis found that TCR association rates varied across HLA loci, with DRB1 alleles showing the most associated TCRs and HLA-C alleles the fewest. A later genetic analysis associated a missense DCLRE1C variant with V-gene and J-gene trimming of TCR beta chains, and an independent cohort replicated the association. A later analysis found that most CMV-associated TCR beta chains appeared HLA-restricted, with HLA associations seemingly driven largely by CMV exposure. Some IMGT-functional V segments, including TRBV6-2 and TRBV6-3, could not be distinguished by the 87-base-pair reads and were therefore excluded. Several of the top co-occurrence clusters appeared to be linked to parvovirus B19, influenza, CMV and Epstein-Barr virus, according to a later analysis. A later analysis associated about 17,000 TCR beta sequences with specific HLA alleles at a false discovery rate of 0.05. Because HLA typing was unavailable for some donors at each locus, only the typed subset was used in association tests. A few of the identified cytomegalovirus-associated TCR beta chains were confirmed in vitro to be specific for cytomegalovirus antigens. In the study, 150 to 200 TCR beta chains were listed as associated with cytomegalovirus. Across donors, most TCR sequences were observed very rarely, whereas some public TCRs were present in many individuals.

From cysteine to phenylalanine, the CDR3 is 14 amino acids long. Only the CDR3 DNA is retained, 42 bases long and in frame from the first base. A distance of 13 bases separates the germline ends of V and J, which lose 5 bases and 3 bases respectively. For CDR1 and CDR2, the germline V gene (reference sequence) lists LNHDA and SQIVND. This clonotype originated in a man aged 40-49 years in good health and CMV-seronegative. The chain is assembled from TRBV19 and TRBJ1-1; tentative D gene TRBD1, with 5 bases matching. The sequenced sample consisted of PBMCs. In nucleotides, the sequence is TGTGCCAGTAGTTCCGGGTGGGGGGACACTGAAGCTTTCTTT. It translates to CASSSGWGDTEAFF.